Below are 6 T cell receptor beta chains sequenced from a single sample in a study of shared clonotypes between healthy human individuals. Profiling relied on immunoSEQ multiplex PCR, and the TCRdb table lists in-frame clones only, not all of them. Of some 92,000 clones in the sample, roughly 45% were seen once. The sample comprised PBMCs. These TCRs come from a woman between 40 and 55 years old in good health. Some clones in this sample may be carry-over from other donors' samples.

The chain uses TRBV4-1 and TRBJ2-5, with D perhaps matching TRBD1 or TRBD2 (6 bases each). V shed 1 base and J shed 5 bases, with 11 bases lying between them. The CDR3 consists of 14 residues. CDR1 and CDR2 from the germline V gene are MGHRA and YSYEKL. CDR3 residues: CASSQVGGGETQYF. Here the CDR3 DNA reads TGCGCCAGCAGCCAAGTAGGAGGGGGGGAGACCCAGTACTTC.

The chain couples TRBV7-3 to TRBJ2-5, with a tentative D call TRBD2 (6 bases). The V end lost 5 bases, the J end lost 3 bases, and 10 bases lay between the germline ends. This CDR3 region has 13 residues. Germline V gene sequence: CDR1 SGHTA, CDR2 FQGTGA. In DNA form, the CDR3 reads TGTGCCAGCAGCCAGACTAGGGAAGAGACCCAGTACTTC. It translates to CASSQTREETQYF. Full variable domain (rest looked up from reference TRBV7-3 and TRBJ2-5): GAGVSQTPSNKVTEKGKYVELRCDPISGHTALYWYRQSLGQGPEFLIYFQGTGAADDSGLPNDRFFAVRPEGSVSTLKIQRTERGDSAVYLCASSQTREETQYFGPGTRLLVL.

The chain joins TRBV4-3 to TRBJ2-7; possible D gene TRBD2, 6 bases. The CDR3 is 15 residues long. CDR1 and CDR2 from the germline V gene are LGHNA and YSLEER. Trimming took 1 base from V and 3 from J, leaving 13 bases between them. The CDR3 DNA is TGCGCCAGCAGCCAAGGCCAGGGAGGCTTCTACGAGCAGTACTTC. As protein: CASSQGQGGFYEQYF.

This clone was found many times. The V call is TRBV18, the J call TRBJ2-7, with a weak D call TRBD1 (6 bases). The V gene's germline CDR1 is KGHSH and CDR2 LQKENI. The CDR3 is 14 residues long. Trimming took 3 bases from V and 4 from J, leaving 13 bases between them. CDR3 amino acids: CASSPGWDTYEQYF. CDR3 bases: TGTGCCAGCTCACCTGGCTGGGACACATACGAGCAGTACTTC.

The J gene is TRBJ1-4, the V gene TRBV30, with a possible D match to TRBD1 (5 bases). The germline CDR1 and CDR2 sequences are GTSNPN and SVGIG (reference sequence). Trimming stripped 4 bases from V and 3 bases from J, with 9 bases between. This CDR3 is 13 amino acids long. In DNA, the CDR3 is TGTGCCTGGACTCAGGGACCTAATGAAAAACTGTTTTTT. Translated: CAWTQGPNEKLFF. Combining the CDR3 with reference TRBV30 and TRBJ1-4 gives the whole variable domain SQTIHQWPATLVQPVGSPLSLECTVEGTSNPNLYWYRQAAGRGLQLLFYSVGIGQISSEVPQNLSASRPQDRQFILSSKKLLLSDSGFYLCAWTQGPNEKLFFGSGTQLSVL.

In this sample, this clone turned up a few times. The V call is TRBV15, the J call TRBJ2-5; 8 nucleotides line up with TRBD1. V lost 0 bases to trimming and J lost 5 bases; unmatched junction nucleotides: 2. CDR1 is LNHNV and CDR2 is YYDKDF in the germline V gene (reference sequence). The CDR3 runs to 14 residues. The CDR3 DNA reads TGTGCCACCAGCAGAGATAGGACAGGGGAGACCCAGTACTTC. Translating gives CATSRDRTGETQYF.